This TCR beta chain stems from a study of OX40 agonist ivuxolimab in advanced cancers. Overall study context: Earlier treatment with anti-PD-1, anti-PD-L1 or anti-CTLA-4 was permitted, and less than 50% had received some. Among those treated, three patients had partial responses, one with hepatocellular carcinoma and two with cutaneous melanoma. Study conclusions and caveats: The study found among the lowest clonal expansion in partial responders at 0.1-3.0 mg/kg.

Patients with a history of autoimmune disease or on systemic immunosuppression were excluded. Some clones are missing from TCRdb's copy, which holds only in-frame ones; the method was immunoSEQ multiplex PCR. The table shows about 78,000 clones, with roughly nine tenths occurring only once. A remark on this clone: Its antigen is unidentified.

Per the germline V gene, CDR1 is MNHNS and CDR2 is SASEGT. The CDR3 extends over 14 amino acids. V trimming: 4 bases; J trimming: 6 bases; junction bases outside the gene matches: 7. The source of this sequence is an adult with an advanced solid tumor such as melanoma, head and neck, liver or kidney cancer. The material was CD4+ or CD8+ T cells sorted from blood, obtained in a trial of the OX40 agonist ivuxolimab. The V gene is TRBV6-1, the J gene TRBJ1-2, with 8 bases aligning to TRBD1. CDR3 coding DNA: TGTGCCAGCAGTGCGCAGACAGGGGCGGATGGCTACACCTTC. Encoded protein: CASSAQTGADGYTF.